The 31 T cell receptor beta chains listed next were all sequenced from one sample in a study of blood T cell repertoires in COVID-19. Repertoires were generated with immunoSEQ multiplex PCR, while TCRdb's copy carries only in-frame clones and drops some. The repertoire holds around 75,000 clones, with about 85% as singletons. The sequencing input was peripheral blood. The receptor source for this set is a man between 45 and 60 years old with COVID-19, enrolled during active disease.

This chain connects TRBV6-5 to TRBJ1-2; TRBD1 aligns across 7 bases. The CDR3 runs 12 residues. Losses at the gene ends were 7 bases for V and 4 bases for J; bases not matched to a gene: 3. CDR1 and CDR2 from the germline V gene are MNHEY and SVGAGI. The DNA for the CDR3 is TGTGCCAGCATGCGGGACAGCTATGGCTACACCTTC. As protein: CASMRDSYGYTF.

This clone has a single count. CDR3 region: CASSLQGANIQYF. In nucleotides, the CDR3 is TGTGCCAGCAGCTTACAGGGGGCTAACATTCAGTACTTC. The gene calls are TRBV7-2 and TRBJ2-4; 8 nucleotides line up with TRBD1. CDR3 length: 13 amino acids. V lost 2 bases to trimming and J lost 7 bases; unmatched junction nucleotides: 1. CDR1 and CDR2 from the germline V gene are SGHTA and FQGNSA. The full variable domain, rest sourced from reference TRBV7-2 and TRBJ2-4, is GAGVSQSPSNKVTEKGKDVELRCDPISGHTALYWYRQSLGQGLEFLIYFQGNSAPDKSGLPSDRFSAERTGGSVSTLTIQRTQQEDSAVYLCASSLQGANIQYFGAGTRLSVL.

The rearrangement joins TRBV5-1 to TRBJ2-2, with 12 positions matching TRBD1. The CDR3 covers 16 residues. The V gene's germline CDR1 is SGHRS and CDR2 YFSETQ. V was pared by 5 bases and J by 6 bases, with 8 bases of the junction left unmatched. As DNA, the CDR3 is TGCGCCAGCAGGGGGGCCGGGACAGGGGGCTCCGGGGAGCTGTTTTTT. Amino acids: CASRGAGTGGSGELFF. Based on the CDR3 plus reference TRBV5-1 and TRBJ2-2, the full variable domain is KAGVTQTPRYLIKTRGQQVTLSCSPISGHRSVSWYQQTPGQGLQFLFEYFSETQRNKGNFPGRFSGRQFSNSRSEMNVSTLELGDSALYLCASRGAGTGGSGELFFGEGSRLTVL.

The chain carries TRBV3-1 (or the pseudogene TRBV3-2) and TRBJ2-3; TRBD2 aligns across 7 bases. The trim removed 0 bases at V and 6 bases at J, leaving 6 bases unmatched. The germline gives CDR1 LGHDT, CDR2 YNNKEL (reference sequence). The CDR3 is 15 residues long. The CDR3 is CASSQDRGRADTQYF. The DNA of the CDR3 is TGTGCCAGCAGCCAAGATCGGGGGAGGGCGGATACGCAGTATTTT.

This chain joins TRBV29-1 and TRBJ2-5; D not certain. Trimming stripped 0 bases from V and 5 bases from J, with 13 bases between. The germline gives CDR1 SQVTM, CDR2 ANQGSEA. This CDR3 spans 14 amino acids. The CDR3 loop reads CSVEENSGGETQYF. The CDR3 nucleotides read TGCAGCGTTGAAGAGAATTCGGGTGGGGAGACCCAGTACTTC.

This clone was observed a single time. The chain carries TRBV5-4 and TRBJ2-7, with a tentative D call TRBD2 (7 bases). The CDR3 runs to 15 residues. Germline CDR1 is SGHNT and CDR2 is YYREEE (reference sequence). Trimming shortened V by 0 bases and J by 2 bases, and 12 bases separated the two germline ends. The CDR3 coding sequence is TGTGCCAGCAGCTTGGGAGGGGGGGACCCCTACGAGCAGTACTTC. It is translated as CASSLGGGDPYEQYF.

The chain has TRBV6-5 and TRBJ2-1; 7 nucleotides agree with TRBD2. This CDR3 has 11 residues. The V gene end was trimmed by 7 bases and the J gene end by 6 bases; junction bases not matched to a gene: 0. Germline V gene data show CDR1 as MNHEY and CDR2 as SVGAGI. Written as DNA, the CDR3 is TGTGCCAGCACGGGGGGCAATGAGCAGTTCTTC. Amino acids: CASTGGNEQFF.

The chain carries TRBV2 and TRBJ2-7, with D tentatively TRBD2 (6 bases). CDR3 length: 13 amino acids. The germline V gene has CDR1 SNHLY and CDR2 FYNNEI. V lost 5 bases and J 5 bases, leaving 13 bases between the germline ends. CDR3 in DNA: TGTGCCAGCAGTCCCCGGGAGTGGCACGAGCAGTACTTC. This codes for CASSPREWHEQYF.

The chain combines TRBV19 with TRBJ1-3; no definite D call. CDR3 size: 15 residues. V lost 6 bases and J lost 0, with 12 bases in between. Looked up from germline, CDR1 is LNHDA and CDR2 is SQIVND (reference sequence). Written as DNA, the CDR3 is TGTGCCAGTAGCCCTAAGAGAAGCTCTGGAAACACCATATATTTT. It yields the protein CASSPKRSSGNTIYF.

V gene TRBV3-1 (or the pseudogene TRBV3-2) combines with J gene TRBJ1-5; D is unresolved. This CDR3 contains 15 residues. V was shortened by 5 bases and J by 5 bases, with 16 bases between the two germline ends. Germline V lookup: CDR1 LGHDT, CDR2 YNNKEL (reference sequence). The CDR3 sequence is CASSAADRHHQPQHF. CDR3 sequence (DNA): TGTGCCAGCAGCGCGGCCGATCGGCATCATCAGCCCCAGCATTTT.

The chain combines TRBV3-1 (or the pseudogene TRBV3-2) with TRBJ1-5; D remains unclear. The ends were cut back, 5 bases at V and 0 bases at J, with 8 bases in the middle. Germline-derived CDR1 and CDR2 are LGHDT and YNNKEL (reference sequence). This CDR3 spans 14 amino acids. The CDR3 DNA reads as TGTGCCAGCAGCTCGGGGAATAGCAATCAGCCCCAGCATTTT. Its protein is CASSSGNSNQPQHF.

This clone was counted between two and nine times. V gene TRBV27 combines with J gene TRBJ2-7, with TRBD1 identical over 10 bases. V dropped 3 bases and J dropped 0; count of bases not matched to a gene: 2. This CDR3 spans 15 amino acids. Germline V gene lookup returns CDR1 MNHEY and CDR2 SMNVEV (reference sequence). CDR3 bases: TGTGCCAGCAGTTTCGGACAGGGGGACTCCTACGAGCAGTACTTC. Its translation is CASSFGQGDSYEQYF.

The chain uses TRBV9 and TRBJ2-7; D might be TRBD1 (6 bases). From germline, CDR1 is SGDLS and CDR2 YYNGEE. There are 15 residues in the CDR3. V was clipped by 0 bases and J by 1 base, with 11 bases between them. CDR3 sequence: CASSVATGQSYEQYF. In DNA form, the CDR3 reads TGTGCCAGCAGCGTAGCCACAGGGCAATCCTACGAGCAGTACTTC. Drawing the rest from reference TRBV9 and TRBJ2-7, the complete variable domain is DSGVTQTPKHLITATGQRVTLRCSPRSGDLSVYWYQQSLDQGLQFLIQYYNGEERAKGNILERFSAQQFPDLHSELNLSSLELGDSALYFCASSVATGQSYEQYFGPGTRLTVT.

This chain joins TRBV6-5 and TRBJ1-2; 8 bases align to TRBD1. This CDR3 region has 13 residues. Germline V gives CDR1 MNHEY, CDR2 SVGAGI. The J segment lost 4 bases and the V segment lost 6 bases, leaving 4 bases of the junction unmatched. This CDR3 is CASRLTGGYGYTF. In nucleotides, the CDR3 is TGTGCCAGCAGACTCACAGGGGGCTATGGCTACACCTTC.

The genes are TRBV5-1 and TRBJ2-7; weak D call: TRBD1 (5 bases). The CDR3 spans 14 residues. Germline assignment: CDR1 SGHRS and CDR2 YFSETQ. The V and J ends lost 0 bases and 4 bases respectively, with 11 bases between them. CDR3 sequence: CASSLVAGQYEQYF. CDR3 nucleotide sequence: TGCGCCAGCAGCTTGGTAGCAGGGCAATACGAGCAGTACTTC.

This CDR3 is CACFSADFNEKLFF. As DNA, the CDR3 is TGTGCCTGCTTTTCAGCGGACTTTAATGAAAAACTGTTTTTT. The chain has TRBV30 and TRBJ1-4; unclear D gene. V was clipped by 6 bases and J by 4 bases, with 15 bases between them. The germline V gene encodes CDR1 GTSNPN and CDR2 SVGIG (reference sequence). The CDR3 spans 14 residues.

CDR3: CASTGDRRNEKLFF. The CDR3 DNA follows: TGTGCCAGCACTGGGGACAGGCGTAATGAAAAACTGTTTTTT. This sequence joins TRBV7-9 and TRBJ1-4; TRBD1 matches at 8 bases. Germline V gene data show CDR1 as SEHNR and CDR2 as FQNEAQ (reference sequence). V lost 7 bases and J lost 4; bases outside the gene matches: 5. CDR3 length: 14 residues.

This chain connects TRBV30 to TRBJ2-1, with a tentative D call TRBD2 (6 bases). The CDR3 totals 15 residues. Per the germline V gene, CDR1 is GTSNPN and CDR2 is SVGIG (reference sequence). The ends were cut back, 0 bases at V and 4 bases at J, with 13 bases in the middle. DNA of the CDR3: TGTGCCTGGAGTGTATACGGGGGTCAGTACAATGAGCAGTTCTTC. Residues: CAWSVYGGQYNEQFF.

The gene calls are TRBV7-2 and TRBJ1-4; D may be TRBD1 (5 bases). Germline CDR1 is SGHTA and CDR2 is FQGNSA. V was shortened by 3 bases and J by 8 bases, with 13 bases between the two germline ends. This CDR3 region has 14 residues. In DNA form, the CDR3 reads TGTGCCAGCAGCTTTGGAGGGGTTGGGGAAAAACTGTTTTTT. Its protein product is CASSFGGVGEKLFF.

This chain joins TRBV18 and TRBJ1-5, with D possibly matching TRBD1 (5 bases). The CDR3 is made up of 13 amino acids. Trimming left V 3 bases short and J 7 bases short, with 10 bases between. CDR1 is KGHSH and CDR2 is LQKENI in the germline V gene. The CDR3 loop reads CASSPGRAQPQHF. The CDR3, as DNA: TGTGCCAGCTCACCCGGCAGGGCCCAGCCCCAGCATTTT.

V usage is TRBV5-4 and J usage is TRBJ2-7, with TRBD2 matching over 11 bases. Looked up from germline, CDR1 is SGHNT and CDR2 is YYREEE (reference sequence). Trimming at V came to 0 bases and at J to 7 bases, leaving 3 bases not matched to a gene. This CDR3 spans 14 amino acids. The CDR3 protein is CASSLGLAGSEQYF. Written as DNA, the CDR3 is TGTGCCAGCAGCTTGGGACTAGCGGGAAGTGAGCAGTACTTC. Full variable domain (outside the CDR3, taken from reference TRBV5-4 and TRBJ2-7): ETGVTQSPTHLIKTRGQQVTLRCSSQSGHNTVSWYQQALGQGPQFIFQYYREEENGRGNFPPRFSGLQFPNYSSELNVNALELDDSALYLCASSLGLAGSEQYFGPGTRLTVT.

The CDR3 nucleotides are TGTGCCACCAGCAGAGATCATCGGGAGCAGTACTTC. Protein product: CATSRDHREQYF. V usage is TRBV15 and J usage is TRBJ2-7; D is unresolved. The CDR3 loop spans 12 amino acids. Per germline, CDR1 LNHNV and CDR2 YYDKDF (reference sequence). V was shortened by 0 bases and J by 7 bases, with 7 bases between the two germline ends.

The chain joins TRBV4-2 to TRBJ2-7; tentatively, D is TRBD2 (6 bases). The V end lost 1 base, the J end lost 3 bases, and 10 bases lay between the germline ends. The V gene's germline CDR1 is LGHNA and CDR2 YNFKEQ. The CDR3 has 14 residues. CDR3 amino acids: CASSQGNSGYEQYF. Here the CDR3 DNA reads TGTGCCAGCAGCCAAGGTAATAGCGGCTACGAGCAGTACTTC.

CDR3 sequence reads: CASSLRTRGGITEAFF. The CDR3 DNA is TGTGCCAGCAGTCTTCGGACCAGAGGGGGTATAACTGAAGCTTTCTTT. The gene calls are TRBV28 and TRBJ1-1; D may be TRBD1 (6 bases). The CDR3 sequence is 16 residues long. Trimming took off 5 bases at V and 5 bases at J, with 21 bases between the two ends. Germline assignment: CDR1 MDHEN and CDR2 SYDVKM.

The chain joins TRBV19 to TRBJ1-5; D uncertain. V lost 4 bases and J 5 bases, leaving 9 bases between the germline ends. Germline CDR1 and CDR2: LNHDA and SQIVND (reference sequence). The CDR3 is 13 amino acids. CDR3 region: CASSRERDQPQHF. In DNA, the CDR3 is TGTGCCAGTAGTAGGGAGAGGGATCAGCCCCAGCATTTT.

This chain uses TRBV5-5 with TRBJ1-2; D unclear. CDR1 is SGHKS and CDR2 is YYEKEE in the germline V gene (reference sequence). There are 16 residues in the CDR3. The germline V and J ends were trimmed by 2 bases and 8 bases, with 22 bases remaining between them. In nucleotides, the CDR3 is TGTGCCAGCAGCTTCCACCCCCTCCCCGAATGGGAGGGCTACACCTTC. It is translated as CASSFHPLPEWEGYTF.

DNA of the CDR3: TGTGCCAGCAGCCCCTTCTCCGGGACAGGGTCCTACGAGCAGTACTTC. Translation gives CASSPFSGTGSYEQYF. The rearrangement links TRBV7-6 to TRBJ2-7; 9 bases line up with TRBD1. Germline-derived CDR1 and CDR2 are SGHVS and FNYEAQ. The CDR3 extends over 16 amino acids. Germline trimming cut 5 bases from V and 1 base from J; bases unmatched to any gene: 9.

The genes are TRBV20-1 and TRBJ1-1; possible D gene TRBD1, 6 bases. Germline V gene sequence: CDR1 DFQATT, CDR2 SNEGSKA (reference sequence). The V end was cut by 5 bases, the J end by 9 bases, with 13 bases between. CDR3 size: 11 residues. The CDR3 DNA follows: TGCAGTGCTTCACGAACAGGGAAAGCTTTCTTT. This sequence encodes CSASRTGKAFF.

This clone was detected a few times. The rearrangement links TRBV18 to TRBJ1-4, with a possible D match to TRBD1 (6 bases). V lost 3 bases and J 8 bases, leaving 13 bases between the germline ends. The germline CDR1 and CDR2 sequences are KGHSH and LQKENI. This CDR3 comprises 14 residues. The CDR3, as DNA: TGTGCCAGCTCACCCTCTTCGACAGGAGAAAAACTGTTTTTT. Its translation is CASSPSSTGEKLFF.

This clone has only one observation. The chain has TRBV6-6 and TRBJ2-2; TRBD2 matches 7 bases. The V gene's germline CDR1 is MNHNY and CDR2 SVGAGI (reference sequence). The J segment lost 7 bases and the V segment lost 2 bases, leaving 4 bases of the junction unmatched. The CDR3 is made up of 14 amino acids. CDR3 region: CASSYGDYFGELFF. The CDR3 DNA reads TGTGCCAGCAGTTACGGGGACTACTTCGGGGAGCTGTTTTTT.

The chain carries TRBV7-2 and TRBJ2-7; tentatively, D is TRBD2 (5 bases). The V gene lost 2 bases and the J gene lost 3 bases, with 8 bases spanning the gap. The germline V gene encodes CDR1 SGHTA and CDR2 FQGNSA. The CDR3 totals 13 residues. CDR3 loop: CASSLIANYEQYF. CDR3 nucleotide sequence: TGTGCCAGCAGCTTAATAGCGAACTACGAGCAGTACTTC.